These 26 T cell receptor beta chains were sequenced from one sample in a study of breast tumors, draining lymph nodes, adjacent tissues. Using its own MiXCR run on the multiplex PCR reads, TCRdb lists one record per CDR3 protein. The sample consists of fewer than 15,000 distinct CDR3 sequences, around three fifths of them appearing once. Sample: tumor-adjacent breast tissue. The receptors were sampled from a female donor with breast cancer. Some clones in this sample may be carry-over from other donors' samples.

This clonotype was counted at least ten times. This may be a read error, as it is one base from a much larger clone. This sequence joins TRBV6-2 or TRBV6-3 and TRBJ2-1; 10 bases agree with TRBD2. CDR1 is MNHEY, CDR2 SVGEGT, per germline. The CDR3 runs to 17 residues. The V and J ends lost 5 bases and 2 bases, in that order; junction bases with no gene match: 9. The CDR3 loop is CASSRASGGHPYNEQFF. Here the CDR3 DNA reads TGTGCCAGCAGTCGGGCTAGCGGGGGACATCCCTACAATGAGCAGTTCTTC.

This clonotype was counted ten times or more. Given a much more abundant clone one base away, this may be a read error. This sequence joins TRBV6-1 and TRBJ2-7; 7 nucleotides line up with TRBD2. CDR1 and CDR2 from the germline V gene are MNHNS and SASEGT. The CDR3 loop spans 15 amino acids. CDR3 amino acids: CASSRGGGFSYEQYF. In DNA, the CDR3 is TGTGCAAGCTCTCGTGGGGGAGGGTTCTCCTACGAGCAGTACTTC.

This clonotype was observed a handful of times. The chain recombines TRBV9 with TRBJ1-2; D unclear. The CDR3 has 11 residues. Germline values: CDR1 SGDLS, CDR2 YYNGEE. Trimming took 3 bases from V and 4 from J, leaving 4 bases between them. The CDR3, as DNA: TGTGCCAGCAGCGGTACCTATGGCTACACCTTC. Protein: CASSGTYGYTF. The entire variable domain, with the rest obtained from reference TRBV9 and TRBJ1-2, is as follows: DSGVTQTPKHLITATGQRVTLRCSPRSGDLSVYWYQQSLDQGLQFLIQYYNGEERAKGNILERFSAQQFPDLHSELNLSSLELGDSALYFCASSGTYGYTFGSGTRLTVV.

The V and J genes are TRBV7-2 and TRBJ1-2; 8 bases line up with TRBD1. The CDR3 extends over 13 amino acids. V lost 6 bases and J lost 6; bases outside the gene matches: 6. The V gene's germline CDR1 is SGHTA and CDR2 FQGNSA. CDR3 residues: CASRPTGADGYTF. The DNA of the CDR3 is TGTGCCAGCAGACCGACAGGGGCAGATGGCTACACCTTC.

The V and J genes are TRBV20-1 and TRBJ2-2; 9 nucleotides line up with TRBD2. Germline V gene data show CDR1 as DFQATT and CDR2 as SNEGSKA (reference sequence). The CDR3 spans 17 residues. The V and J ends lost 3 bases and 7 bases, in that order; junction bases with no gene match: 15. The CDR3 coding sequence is TGCAGTGCTAGGTCGGTCACGAGCGGGAGGATAGGCGGGGAGCTGTTTTTT. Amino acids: CSARSVTSGRIGGELFF.

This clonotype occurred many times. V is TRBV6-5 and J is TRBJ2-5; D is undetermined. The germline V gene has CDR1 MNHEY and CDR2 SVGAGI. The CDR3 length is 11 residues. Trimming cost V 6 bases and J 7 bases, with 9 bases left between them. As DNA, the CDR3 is TGTGCCAGCAGGCGCCCCGGGACCCAGTACTTC. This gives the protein CASRRPGTQYF.

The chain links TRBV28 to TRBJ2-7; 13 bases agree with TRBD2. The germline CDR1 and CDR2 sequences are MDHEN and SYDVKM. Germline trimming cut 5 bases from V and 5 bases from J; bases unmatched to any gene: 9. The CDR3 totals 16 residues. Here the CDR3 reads CASSQRLAGGDNEQYF. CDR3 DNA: TGTGCCAGCAGTCAACGACTAGCGGGAGGTGATAACGAGCAGTACTTC.

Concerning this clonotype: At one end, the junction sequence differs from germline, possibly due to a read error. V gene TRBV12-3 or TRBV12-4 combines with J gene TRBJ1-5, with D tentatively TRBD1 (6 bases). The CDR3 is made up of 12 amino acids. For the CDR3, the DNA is TGTGCCGGCAGCTTTTCGGAGGGGGCCCAGCATTTT. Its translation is CAGSFSEGAQHF.

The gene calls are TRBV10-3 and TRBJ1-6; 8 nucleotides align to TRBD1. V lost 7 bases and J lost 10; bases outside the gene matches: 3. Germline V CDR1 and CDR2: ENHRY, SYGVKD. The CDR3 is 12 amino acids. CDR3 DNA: TGTGCCATCAAGACAGGGGACTCACCCCTCCACTTT. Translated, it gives CAIKTGDSPLHF.

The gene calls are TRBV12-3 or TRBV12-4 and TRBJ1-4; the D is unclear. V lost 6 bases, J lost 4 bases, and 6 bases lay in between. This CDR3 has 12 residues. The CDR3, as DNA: TGTGCCAGCAGGGGATTTAATGAAAAACTGTTTTTT. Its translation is CASRGFNEKLFF.

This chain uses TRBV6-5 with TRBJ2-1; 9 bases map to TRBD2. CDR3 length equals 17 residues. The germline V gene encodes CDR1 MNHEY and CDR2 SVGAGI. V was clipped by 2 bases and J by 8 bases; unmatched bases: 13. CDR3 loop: CASSYTPSSGTMDEQFF. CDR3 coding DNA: TGTGCCAGCAGTTACACCCCTTCTAGCGGGACTATGGATGAGCAGTTCTTC.

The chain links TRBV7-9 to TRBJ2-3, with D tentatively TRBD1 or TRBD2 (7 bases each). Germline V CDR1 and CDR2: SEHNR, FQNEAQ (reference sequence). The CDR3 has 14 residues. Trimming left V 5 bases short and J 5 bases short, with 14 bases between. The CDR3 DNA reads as TGTGCCAGCAGCCAGGGGGGGGGCCGAGATACGCAGTATTTT. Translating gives CASSQGGGRDTQYF.

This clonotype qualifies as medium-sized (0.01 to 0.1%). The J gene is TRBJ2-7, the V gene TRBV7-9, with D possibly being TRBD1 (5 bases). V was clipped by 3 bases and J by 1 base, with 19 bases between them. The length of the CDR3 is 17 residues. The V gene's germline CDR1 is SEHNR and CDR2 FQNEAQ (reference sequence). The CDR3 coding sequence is TGTGCCAGCAGCTTGAATGAAGGGCAGGGAAGTTCCTACGAGCAGTACTTC. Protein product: CASSLNEGQGSSYEQYF.

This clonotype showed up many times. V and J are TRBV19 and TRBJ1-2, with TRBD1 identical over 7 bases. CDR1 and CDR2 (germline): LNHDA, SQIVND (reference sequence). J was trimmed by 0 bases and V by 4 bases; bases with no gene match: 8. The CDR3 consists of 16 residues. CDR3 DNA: TGTGCCAGTAGTAACCCTACGGGACAGCCTAACTATGGCTACACCTTC. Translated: CASSNPTGQPNYGYTF.

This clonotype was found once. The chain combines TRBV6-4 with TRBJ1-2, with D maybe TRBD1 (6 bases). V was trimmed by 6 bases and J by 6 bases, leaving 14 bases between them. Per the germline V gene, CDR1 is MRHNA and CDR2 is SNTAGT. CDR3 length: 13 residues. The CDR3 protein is CASSEQGSDGYTF. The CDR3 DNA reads TGTGCCAGCAGCGAACAGGGATCCGATGGCTACACCTTC.

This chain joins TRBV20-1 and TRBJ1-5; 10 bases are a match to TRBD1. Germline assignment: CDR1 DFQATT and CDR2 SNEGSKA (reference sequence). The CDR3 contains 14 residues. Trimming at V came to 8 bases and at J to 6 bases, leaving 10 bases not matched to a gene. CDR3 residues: CSSYGTGDGQPQHF. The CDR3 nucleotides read TGCAGTTCTTACGGGACAGGGGACGGTCAGCCCCAGCATTTT.

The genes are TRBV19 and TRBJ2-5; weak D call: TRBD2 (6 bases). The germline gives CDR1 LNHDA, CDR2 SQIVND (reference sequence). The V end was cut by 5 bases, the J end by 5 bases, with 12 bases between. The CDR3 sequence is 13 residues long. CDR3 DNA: TGTGCCAGTAGTGGAGGAGGGAGGGAGACCCAGTACTTC. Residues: CASSGGGRETQYF.

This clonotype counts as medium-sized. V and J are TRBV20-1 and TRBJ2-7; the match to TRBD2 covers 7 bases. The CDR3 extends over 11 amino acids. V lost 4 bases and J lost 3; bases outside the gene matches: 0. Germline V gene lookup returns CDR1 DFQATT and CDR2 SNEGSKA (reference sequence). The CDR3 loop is CSATSGYEQYF. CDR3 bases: TGCAGTGCTACTAGCGGCTACGAGCAGTACTTC.

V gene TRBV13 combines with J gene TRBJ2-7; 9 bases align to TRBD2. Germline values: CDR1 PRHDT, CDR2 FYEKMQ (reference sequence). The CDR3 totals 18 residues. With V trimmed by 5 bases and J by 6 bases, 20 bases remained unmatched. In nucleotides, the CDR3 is TGTGCCAGCAGCGAAGAGGGGGTTGGGACTAGCATCGGGGGCGAGCAGTACTTC. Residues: CASSEEGVGTSIGGEQYF.

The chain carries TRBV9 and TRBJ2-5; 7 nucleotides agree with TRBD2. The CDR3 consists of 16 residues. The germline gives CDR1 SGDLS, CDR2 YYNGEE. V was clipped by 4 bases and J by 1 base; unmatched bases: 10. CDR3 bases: TGTGCCAGCAGCCCCCCCCTAGCGGCGGGCCAAGAGACCCAGTACTTC. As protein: CASSPPLAAGQETQYF.

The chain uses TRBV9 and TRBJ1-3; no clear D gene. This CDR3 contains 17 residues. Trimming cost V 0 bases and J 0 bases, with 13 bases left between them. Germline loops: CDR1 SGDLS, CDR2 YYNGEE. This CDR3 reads CASSVEVTLSSGNTIYF. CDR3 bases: TGTGCCAGCAGCGTAGAGGTTACCCTTAGCTCTGGAAACACCATATATTTT.

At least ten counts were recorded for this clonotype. The CDR3 DNA reads as TGTGCCAGTAGCCTACAGGCCGGGACAGGGAACTATGGCTACACCTTC. Residues: CASSLQAGTGNYGYTF. This sequence joins TRBV19 and TRBJ1-2, with 9 bases identical to TRBD1. CDR3 size: 16 residues. The V and J ends lost 6 bases and 2 bases, in that order; junction bases with no gene match: 10. Germline V gene data show CDR1 as LNHDA and CDR2 as SQIVND (reference sequence).

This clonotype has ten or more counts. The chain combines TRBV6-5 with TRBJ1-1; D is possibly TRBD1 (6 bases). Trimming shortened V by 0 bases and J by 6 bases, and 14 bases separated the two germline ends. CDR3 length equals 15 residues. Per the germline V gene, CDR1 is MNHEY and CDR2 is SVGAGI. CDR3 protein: CASSYSIGGRAEAFF. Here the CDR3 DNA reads TGTGCCAGCAGTTACTCGATTGGGGGGCGAGCTGAAGCTTTCTTT.

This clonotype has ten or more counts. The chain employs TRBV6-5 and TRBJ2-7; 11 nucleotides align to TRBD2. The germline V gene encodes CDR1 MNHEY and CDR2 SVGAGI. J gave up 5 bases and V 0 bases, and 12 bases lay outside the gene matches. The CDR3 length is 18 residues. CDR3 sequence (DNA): TGTGCCAGCAGTTACTCGGCAACTAGCGGGAGATTATTCAACGAGCAGTACTTC. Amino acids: CASSYSATSGRLFNEQYF.

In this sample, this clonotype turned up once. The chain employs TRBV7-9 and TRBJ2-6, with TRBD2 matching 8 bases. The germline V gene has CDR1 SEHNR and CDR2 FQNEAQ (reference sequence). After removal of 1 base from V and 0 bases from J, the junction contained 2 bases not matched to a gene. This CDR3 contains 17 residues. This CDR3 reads CASSLVAGFSGANVLTF. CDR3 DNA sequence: TGTGCCAGCAGCTTAGTAGCGGGGTTCTCTGGGGCCAACGTCCTGACTTTC.

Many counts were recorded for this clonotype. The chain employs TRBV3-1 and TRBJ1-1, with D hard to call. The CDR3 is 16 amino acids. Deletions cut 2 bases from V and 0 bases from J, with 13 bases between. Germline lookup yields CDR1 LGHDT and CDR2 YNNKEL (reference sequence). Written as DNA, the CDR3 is TGTGCCAGCAGCCAATCAACCCGGGCCATGAACACTGAAGCTTTCTTT. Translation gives CASSQSTRAMNTEAFF. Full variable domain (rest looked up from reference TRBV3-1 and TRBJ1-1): DTAVSQTPKYLVTQMGNDKSIKCEQNLGHDTMYWYKQDSKKFLKIMFSYNNKELIINETVPNRFSPKSPDKAHLNLHINSLELGDSAVYFCASSQSTRAMNTEAFFGQGTRLTVV.